This is a list of T cell receptor beta chains from one sample in a study of blood T cell repertoires in COVID-19. TCRdb keeps only in-frame clones here, not all; method: immunoSEQ multiplex PCR. Of 100,000 to 150,000 clones listed, about 89% are singletons. The material sequenced was peripheral blood. The receptors here all came from a man aged 45-65 years with active or convalescent COVID-19. Both conserved end residues are part of each CDR3. D genes are given only for firm matches. Size is stated for part of the rows, as once, few or many counts, or as a class when the clone is expanded.

clone size	D gene	J gene	V gene	CDR3 protein	CDR3 DNA
NA	NA	TRBJ1-1	TRBV13	CASSLDGGRNTEAFF	TGTGCCAGCAGCCTGGACGGGGGAAGGAACACTGAAGCTTTCTTT
NA	NA	TRBJ1-5	TRBV30	CAWSVRGINQPQHF	TGTGCCTGGAGTGTAAGAGGAATAAATCAGCCCCAGCATTTT
NA	NA	TRBJ1-1	TRBV5-6	CASSLWAGGNTEAFF	TGTGCCAGCAGCTTATGGGCAGGAGGGAACACTGAAGCTTTCTTT
few	TRBD1	TRBJ1-5	TRBV7-8	CASSNRGRGNQPQHF	TGTGCCAGCAGCAACAGGGGGCGCGGCAATCAGCCCCAGCATTTT
NA	TRBD1	TRBJ2-7	TRBV7-2	CASSLGRAGGSYEQYF	TGTGCCAGCAGCTTAGGACGGGCAGGGGGATCCTACGAGCAGTACTTC
NA	NA	TRBJ2-7	TRBV5-4	CASSLEVAASYEQYF	TGTGCCAGCAGCTTGGAGGTGGCGGCGTCCTACGAGCAGTACTTC
NA	NA	TRBJ2-1	TRBV29-1	CSVDYASGVRNEQFF	TGCAGCGTTGACTACGCGTCAGGGGTTCGGAATGAGCAGTTCTTC
NA	NA	TRBJ1-1	TRBV29-1	CSVEVGVAGTEAFF	TGCAGCGTTGAGGTGGGGGTCGCGGGGACTGAAGCTTTCTTT
NA	NA	TRBJ1-2	TRBV9	CASSVTGTTYGYTF	TGTGCCAGCAGCGTCACCGGGACTACATATGGCTACACCTTC
NA	NA	TRBJ2-1	TRBV10-3	CAISDRDNEQFF	TGTGCCATCAGTGACAGGGACAATGAGCAGTTCTTC
NA	TRBD1	TRBJ1-3	TRBV30	CASTGGGNTIYF	TGTGCCTCCACAGGGGGAGGAAACACCATATATTTT
NA	TRBD1	TRBJ1-1	TRBV10-1	CASSPGTGYGTEAFF	TGCGCCAGCAGCCCCGGGACAGGGTATGGGACTGAAGCTTTCTTT
NA	NA	TRBJ1-5	TRBV7-9	CASSLSLNQPQHF	TGTGCCAGCAGCCTGTCTCTCAATCAGCCCCAGCATTTT
NA	TRBD2	TRBJ2-3	TRBV5-4	CASSLGTSGTDTQYF	TGTGCCAGCAGCTTGGGGACTAGCGGCACAGATACGCAGTATTTT
NA	TRBD1	TRBJ2-7	TRBV4-1	CASSQPGGQAIHEQYF	TGCGCCAGCAGCCAACCTGGGGGACAGGCTATCCACGAGCAGTACTTC
NA	TRBD1	TRBJ1-5	TRBV6-1	CASSEGQANQPQHF	TGTGCCAGCAGTGAGGGACAGGCCAATCAGCCCCAGCATTTT
NA	TRBD1	TRBJ1-1	TRBV5-1	CASSTGLTGGLSSAEAFF	TGCGCCAGCAGCACTGGATTGACAGGGGGCCTGAGTTCAGCTGAAGCTTTCTTT
NA	TRBD1	TRBJ2-1	TRBV18	CASSQGQGANNEQFF	TGTGCCAGCTCACAGGGACAGGGGGCGAACAATGAGCAGTTCTTC
NA	TRBD2	TRBJ2-7	TRBV3-1/TRBV3-2	CASSQGMAGGLLYEQYF	TGTGCCAGCAGCCAAGGAATGGCGGGGGGTCTTCTCTACGAGCAGTACTTC
NA	TRBD1	TRBJ1-1	TRBV6-6	CASSAGQINTEAFF	TGTGCCAGCAGTGCGGGACAGATAAACACTGAAGCTTTCTTT
NA	TRBD2	TRBJ2-5	TRBV28	CASSLGRAGGPRETQYF	TGTGCCAGCAGTTTAGGGAGAGCGGGAGGGCCTCGGGAGACCCAGTACTTC
NA	TRBD1	TRBJ2-4	TRBV3-1/TRBV3-2	CASSTAGGLTKNIQYF	TGTGCCAGCAGCACCGCAGGGGGCCTTACCAAAAACATTCAGTACTTC
NA	TRBD2	TRBJ2-1	TRBV3-1/TRBV3-2	CASSPGLAVAYNEQFF	TGTGCCAGCAGCCCTGGACTAGCGGTGGCTTACAATGAGCAGTTCTTC
NA	TRBD1	TRBJ2-7	TRBV5-6	CASSLQGAGLYEQYF	TGTGCCAGCAGCTTACAGGGGGCGGGGCTCTACGAGCAGTACTTC
NA	NA	TRBJ2-5	TRBV29-1	CSTGQAETQYF	TGCAGCACGGGACAAGCGGAGACCCAGTACTTC
NA	TRBD1	TRBJ2-7	TRBV23-1	CASSQSAPGQGREQYF	TGCGCCAGCAGTCAATCGGCGCCGGGACAGGGTCGCGAGCAGTACTTC
NA	TRBD2	TRBJ2-7	TRBV28	CASSLLAGRSSYEQYF	TGTGCCAGCAGTTTATTAGCGGGGCGAAGCTCCTACGAGCAGTACTTC
NA	TRBD2	TRBJ2-7	TRBV11-2	CASTPTSGSLEQYF	TGTGCCAGCACCCCAACTAGCGGGAGTCTCGAGCAGTACTTC
NA	TRBD1	TRBJ2-7	TRBV24-1	CATSDPRQGGYEQYF	TGTGCCACCAGTGACCCCCGACAGGGGGGCTACGAGCAGTACTTC
NA	TRBD2	TRBJ2-3	TRBV5-1	CASSLDSGGTTDTQYF	TGCGCCAGCAGCTTGGATAGCGGGGGGACCACAGATACGCAGTATTTT
once	TRBD1	TRBJ1-1	TRBV6-6	CASRGTGATEAFF	TGTGCCAGCAGAGGTACAGGGGCCACTGAAGCTTTCTTT
few	NA	TRBJ1-5	TRBV3-1/TRBV3-2	CASSQDSRGHQPQHF	TGTGCCAGCAGCCAAGATTCCAGGGGCCATCAGCCCCAGCATTTT
NA	NA	TRBJ2-2	TRBV19	CASSPSQGGGELFF	TGTGCCAGTAGTCCCTCGCAGGGGGGTGGGGAGCTGTTTTTT
NA	TRBD1	TRBJ2-2	TRBV7-7	CASSLIGQGATGELFF	TGTGCCAGCAGCTTAATCGGACAGGGGGCCACCGGGGAGCTGTTTTTT
NA	NA	TRBJ2-3	TRBV6-5	CASSYDRRYTDTQYF	TGTGCCAGCAGTTACGATCGGCGGTACACAGATACGCAGTATTTT
NA	TRBD1	TRBJ1-4	TRBV7-2	CASSQGQGWGEKLFF	TGTGCCAGCAGCCAAGGACAGGGATGGGGTGAAAAACTGTTTTTT
NA	NA	TRBJ2-3	TRBV6-1	CASSGPGHKIDTDTQYF	TGTGCCAGCAGTGGTCCGGGACACAAAATCGACACAGATACGCAGTATTTT
once	TRBD1	TRBJ2-5	TRBV30	CAGVSGQGETQYF	TGTGCCGGCGTATCGGGACAGGGAGAGACCCAGTACTTC
NA	TRBD1	TRBJ1-1	TRBV29-1	CSGHYRGQGTEAFF	TGCAGCGGACACTATAGGGGGCAGGGCACTGAAGCTTTCTTT
NA	TRBD1	TRBJ1-4	TRBV19	CASSSTGGREKLFF	TGTGCCAGTAGCTCGACAGGGGGCCGTGAAAAACTGTTTTTT
NA	TRBD2	TRBJ2-7	TRBV24-1	CATSDLGGQSGRARSYEQYF	TGTGCCACCAGTGATTTAGGAGGACAGAGCGGGAGGGCCAGGTCCTACGAGCAGTACTTC
NA	TRBD1	TRBJ1-2	TRBV29-1	CSVGDRRGYTF	TGCAGCGTGGGGGACAGGCGTGGCTACACCTTC
NA	TRBD1	TRBJ1-4	TRBV5-1	CASSPGVRTGVEKLFF	TGCGCCAGCAGCCCCGGCGTTAGGACAGGGGTTGAAAAACTGTTTTTT
NA	TRBD1	TRBJ2-7	TRBV12-3/TRBV12-4	CASRPDRDYEQYF	TGTGCCAGCAGACCTGACAGGGACTACGAGCAGTACTTC
NA	TRBD1	TRBJ2-7	TRBV5-1	CASSLGGQLYEQYF	TGCGCCAGCAGCTTGGGGGGACAGCTATACGAGCAGTACTTC
few	NA	TRBJ1-5	TRBV10-2	CASSESQGHQPQHF	TGCGCCAGCAGTGAGTCCCAGGGGCATCAGCCCCAGCATTTT
NA	TRBD2	TRBJ2-3	TRBV6-1	CASSGRLAGGLSTDTQYF	TGTGCCAGCAGTGGCCGACTAGCGGGAGGCCTGAGCACAGATACGCAGTATTTT
few	TRBD1	TRBJ1-2	TRBV18	CASSPETGDSYGYTF	TGTGCCAGCTCACCAGAAACAGGGGACAGCTATGGCTACACCTTC
NA	TRBD2	TRBJ2-7	TRBV18	CASNSGSGTYEQYF	TGTGCCAGCAACAGCGGGAGTGGAACCTACGAGCAGTACTTC
NA	TRBD1	TRBJ2-5	TRBV18	CASSPTGGPGQETQYF	TGTGCCAGCTCACCCACAGGGGGCCCGGGGCAAGAGACCCAGTACTTC
once	NA	TRBJ2-1	TRBV28	CASTLVRGGSYNEQFF	TGTGCCAGCACCCTCGTGAGGGGAGGCTCCTACAATGAGCAGTTCTTC
once	NA	TRBJ1-4	TRBV18	CASSNTATNEKLFF	TGTGCCAGCTCAAATACAGCAACTAATGAAAAACTGTTTTTT